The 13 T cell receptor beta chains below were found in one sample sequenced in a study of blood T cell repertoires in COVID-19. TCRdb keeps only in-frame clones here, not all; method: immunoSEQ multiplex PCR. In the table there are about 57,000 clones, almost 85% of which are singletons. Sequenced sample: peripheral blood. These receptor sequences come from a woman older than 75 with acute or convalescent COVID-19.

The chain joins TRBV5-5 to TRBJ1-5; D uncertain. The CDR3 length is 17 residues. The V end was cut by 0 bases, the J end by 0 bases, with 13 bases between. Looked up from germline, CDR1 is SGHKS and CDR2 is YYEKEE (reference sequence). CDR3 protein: CASSLAGTLDSNQPQHF. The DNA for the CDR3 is TGTGCCAGCAGCTTGGCCGGAACCCTAGATAGCAATCAGCCCCAGCATTTT.

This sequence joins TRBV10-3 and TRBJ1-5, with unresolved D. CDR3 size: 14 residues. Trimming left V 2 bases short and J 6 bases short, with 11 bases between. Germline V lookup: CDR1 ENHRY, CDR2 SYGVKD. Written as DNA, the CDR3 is TGTGCCATCAGTGAGCCCGGGTATAGTCAGCCCCAGCATTTT. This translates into CAISEPGYSQPQHF.

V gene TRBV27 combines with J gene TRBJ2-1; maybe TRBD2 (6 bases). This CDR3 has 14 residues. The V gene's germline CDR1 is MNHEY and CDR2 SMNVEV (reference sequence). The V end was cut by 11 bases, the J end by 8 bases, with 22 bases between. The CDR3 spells CASGRERVRDEQFF. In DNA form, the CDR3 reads TGTGCCTCCGGCAGAGAGCGGGTGAGGGATGAGCAGTTCTTC.

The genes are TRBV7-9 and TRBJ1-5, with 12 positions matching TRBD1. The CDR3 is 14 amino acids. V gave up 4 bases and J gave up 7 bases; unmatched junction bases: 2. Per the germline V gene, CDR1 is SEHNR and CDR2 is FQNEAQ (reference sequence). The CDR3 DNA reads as TGTGCCAGCAGCTCTGGGACAGGGGGCCAGCCCCAGCATTTT. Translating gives CASSSGTGGQPQHF.

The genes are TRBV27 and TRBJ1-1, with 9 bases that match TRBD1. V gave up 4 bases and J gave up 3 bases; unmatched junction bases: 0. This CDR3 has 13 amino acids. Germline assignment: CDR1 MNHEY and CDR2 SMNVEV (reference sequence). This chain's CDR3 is CASSWTGDTEAFF. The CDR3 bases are TGTGCCAGCAGTTGGACAGGGGACACTGAAGCTTTCTTT.

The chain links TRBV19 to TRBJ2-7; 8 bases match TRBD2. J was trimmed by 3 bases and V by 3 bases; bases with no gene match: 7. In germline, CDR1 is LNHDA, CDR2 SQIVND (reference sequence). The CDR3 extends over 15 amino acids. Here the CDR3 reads CASSIAGGPHYEQYF. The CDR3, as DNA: TGTGCCAGTAGTATCGCGGGGGGCCCTCACTACGAGCAGTACTTC.

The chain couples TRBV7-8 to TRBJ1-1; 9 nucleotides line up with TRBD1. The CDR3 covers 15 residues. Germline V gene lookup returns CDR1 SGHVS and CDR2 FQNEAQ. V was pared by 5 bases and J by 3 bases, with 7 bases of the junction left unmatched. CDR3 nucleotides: TGTGCCAGCAGCAACTGGGACAGGGCGGACACTGAAGCTTTCTTT. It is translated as CASSNWDRADTEAFF.

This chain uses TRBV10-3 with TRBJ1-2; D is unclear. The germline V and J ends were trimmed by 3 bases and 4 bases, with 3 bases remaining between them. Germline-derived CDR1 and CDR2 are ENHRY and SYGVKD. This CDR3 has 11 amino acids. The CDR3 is CAISDSYGYTF. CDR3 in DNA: TGTGCCATCAGTGACAGCTATGGCTACACCTTC.

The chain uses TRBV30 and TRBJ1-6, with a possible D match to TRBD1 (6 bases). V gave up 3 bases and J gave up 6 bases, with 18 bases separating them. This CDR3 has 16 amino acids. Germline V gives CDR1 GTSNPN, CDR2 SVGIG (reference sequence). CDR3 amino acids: CAWRSVDLDSNSPLHF. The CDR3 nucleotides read TGTGCCTGGAGGAGTGTGGATCTGGACAGTAATTCACCCCTCCACTTT.

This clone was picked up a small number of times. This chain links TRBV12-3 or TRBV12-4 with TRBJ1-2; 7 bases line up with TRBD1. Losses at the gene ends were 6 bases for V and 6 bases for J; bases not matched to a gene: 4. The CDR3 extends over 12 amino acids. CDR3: CASRDRTHGYTF. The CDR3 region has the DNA TGTGCCAGCAGGGACAGGACTCATGGCTACACCTTC.

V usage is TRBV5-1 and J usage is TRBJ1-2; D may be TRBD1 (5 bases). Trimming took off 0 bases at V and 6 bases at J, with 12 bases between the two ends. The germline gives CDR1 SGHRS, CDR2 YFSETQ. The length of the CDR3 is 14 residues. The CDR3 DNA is TGCGCCAGCAGCTTGGGTACAGGATTGGATGGCTACACCTTC. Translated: CASSLGTGLDGYTF.

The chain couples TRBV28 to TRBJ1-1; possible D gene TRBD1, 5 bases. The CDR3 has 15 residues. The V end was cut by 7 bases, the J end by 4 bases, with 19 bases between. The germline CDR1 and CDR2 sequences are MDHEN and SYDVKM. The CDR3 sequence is CASTSGQAERTEAFF. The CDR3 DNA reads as TGTGCCAGCACCTCAGGGCAGGCCGAGCGCACTGAAGCTTTCTTT.

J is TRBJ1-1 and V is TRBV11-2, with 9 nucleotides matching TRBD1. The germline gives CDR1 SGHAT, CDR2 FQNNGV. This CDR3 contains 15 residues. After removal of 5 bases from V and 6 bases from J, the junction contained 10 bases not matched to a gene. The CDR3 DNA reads TGTGCCAGCAGCGTTAGGGGGACAGGGAGGGCTGAAGCTTTCTTT. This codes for CASSVRGTGRAEAFF.